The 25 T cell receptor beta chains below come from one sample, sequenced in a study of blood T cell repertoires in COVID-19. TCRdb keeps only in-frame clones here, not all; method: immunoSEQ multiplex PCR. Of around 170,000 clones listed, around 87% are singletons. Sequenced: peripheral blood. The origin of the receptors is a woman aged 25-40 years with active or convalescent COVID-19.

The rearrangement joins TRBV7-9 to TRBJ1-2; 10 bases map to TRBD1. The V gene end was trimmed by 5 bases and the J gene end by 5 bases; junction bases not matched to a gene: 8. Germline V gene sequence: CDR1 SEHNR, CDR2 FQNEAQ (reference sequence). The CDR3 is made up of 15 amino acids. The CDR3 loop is CASSLDRGYGYGYTF. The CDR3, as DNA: TGTGCCAGCAGCCTGGACAGGGGGTATGGGTATGGCTACACCTTC.

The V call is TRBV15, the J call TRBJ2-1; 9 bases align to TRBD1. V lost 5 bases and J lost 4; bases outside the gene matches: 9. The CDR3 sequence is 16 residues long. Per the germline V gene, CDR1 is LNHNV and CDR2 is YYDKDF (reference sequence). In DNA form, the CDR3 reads TGTGCCACCAGCGCTCGGGACAGGGCCATTTACAATGAGCAGTTCTTC. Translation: CATSARDRAIYNEQFF.

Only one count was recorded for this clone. The CDR3 region has the DNA TGTGCCAGCAGCCAAGATGGAGGGGCTGTTGCCAGGGCTGCCTACGAGCAGTACTTC. Its protein product is CASSQDGGAVARAAYEQYF. The chain uses TRBV14 and TRBJ2-7, with D possibly being TRBD2 (6 bases). V was shortened by 0 bases and J by 2 bases, with 23 bases between the two germline ends. Germline V lookup: CDR1 SGHDN, CDR2 FVKESK. The CDR3 is 19 residues long.

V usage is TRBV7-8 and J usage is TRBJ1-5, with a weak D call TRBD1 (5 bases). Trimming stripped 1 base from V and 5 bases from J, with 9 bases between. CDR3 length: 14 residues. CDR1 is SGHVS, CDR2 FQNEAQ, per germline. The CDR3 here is CASSLGQLYQPQHF. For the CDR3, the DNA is TGTGCCAGCAGCTTAGGACAGCTTTATCAGCCCCAGCATTTT.

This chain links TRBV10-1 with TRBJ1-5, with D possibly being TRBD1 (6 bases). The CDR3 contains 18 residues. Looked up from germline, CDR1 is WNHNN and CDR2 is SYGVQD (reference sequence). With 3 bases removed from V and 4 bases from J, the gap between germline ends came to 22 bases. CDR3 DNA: TGCGCCAGCAGTGACCGTTTTCAAGGTGGGCAGGGGAATCAGCCCCAGCATTTT. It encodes CASSDRFQGGQGNQPQHF.

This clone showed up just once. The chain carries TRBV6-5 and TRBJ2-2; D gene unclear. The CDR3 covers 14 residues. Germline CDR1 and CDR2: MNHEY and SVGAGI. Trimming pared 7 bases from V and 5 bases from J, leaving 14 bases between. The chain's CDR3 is CASISLKRTGELFF. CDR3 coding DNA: TGTGCCAGCATATCATTGAAACGGACCGGGGAGCTGTTTTTT.

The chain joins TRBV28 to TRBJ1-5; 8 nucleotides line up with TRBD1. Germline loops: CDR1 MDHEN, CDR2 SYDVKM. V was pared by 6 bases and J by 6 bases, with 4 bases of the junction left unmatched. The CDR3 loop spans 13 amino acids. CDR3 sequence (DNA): TGTGCCAGCAGCCGGACAGGGACTCAGCCCCAGCATTTT. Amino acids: CASSRTGTQPQHF.

CDR3 loop: CASSPGTGYYEQYF. DNA for the CDR3: TGTGCCAGCTCACCCGGGACAGGCTACTACGAGCAGTACTTC. The chain joins TRBV18 to TRBJ2-7, with TRBD1 matching over 8 bases. The CDR3 runs to 14 residues. CDR1 is KGHSH and CDR2 is LQKENI in the germline V gene. V lost 3 bases and J lost 3; bases outside the gene matches: 4.

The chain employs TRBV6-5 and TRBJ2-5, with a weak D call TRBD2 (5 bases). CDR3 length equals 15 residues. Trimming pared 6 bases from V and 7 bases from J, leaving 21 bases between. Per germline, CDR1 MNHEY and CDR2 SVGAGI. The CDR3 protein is CASSRSGEGLGTQYF. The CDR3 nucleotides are TGTGCCAGCAGCCGCTCCGGCGAGGGCTTGGGGACCCAGTACTTC.

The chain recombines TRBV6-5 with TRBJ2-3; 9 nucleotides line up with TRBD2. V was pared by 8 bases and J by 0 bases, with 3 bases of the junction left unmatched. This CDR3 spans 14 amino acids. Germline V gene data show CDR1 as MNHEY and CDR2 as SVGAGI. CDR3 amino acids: CASATSGSTDTQYF. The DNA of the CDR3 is TGTGCCAGCGCGACTAGCGGAAGCACAGATACGCAGTATTTT.

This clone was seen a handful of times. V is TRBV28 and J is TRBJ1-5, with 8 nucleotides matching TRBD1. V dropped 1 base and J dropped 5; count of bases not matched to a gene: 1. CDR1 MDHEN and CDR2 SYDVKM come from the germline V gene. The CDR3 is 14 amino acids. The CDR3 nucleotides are TGTGCCAGCAGTTTATACAGGGGGGATCAGCCCCAGCATTTT. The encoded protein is CASSLYRGDQPQHF. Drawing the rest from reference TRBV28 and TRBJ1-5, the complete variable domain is DVKVTQSSRYLVKRTGEKVFLECVQDMDHENMFWYRQDPGLGLRLIYFSYDVKMKEKGDIPEGYSVSREKKERFSLILESASTNQTSMYLCASSLYRGDQPQHFGDGTRLSIL.

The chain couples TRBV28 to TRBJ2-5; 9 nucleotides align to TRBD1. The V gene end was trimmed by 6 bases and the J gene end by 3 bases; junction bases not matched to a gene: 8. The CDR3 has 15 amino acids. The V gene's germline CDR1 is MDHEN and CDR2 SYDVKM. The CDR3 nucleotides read TGTGCCAGCAGCTCACCGGGGACAGGGAAAGAGACCCAGTACTTC. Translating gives CASSSPGTGKETQYF.

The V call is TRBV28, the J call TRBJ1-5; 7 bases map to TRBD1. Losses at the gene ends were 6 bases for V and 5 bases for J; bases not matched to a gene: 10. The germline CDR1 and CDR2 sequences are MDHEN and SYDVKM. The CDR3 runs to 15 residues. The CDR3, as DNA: TGTGCCAGCAGACCCTTAAAAGGGGGCTATCAGCCCCAGCATTTT. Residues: CASRPLKGGYQPQHF.

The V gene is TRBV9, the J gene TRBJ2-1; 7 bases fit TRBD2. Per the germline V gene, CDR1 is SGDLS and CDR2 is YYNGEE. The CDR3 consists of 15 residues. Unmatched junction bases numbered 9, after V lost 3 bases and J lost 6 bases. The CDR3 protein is CASSAFGGGSNEQFF. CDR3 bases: TGTGCCAGCAGCGCCTTTGGCGGGGGATCCAATGAGCAGTTCTTC.

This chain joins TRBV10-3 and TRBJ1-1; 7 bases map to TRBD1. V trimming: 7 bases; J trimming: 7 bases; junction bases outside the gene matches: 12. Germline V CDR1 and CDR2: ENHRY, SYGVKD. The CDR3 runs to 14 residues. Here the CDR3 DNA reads TGTGCCATCAATACCCAACAGGGGTTTGGTGAAGCTTTCTTT. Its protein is CAINTQQGFGEAFF.

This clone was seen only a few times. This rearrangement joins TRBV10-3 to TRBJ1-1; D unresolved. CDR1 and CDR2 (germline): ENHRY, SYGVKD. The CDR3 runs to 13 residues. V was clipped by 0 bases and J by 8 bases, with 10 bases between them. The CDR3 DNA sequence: TGTGCCATCAGTGAGTCCGCGGAGGCGGAAGCTTTCTTT. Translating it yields CAISESAEAEAFF.

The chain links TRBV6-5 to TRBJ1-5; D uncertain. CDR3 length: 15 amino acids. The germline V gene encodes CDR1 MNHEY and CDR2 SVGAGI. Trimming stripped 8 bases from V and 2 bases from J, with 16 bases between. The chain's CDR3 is CASRELAVGNQPQHF. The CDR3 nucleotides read TGTGCCAGCCGGGAGCTAGCCGTCGGCAATCAGCCCCAGCATTTT.

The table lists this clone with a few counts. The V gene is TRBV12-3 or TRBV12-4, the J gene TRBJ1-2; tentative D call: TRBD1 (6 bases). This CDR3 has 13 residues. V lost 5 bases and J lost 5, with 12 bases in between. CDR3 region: CASSLDSWYGYTF. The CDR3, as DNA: TGTGCCAGCAGTCTGGACAGTTGGTATGGCTACACCTTC.

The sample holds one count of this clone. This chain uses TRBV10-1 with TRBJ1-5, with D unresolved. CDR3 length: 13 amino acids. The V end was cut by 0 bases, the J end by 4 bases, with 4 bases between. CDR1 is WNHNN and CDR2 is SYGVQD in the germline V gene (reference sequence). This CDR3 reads CASSESQNQPQHF. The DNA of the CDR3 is TGCGCCAGCAGTGAGTCCCAAAATCAGCCCCAGCATTTT.

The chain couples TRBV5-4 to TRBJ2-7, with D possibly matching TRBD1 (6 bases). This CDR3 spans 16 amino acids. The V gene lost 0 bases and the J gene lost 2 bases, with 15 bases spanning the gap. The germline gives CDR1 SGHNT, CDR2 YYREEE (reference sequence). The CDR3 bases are TGTGCCAGCAGCTTGGGTTTTAGGACAGAGACCTACGAGCAGTACTTC. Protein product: CASSLGFRTETYEQYF. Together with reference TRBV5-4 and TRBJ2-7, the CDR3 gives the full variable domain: ETGVTQSPTHLIKTRGQQVTLRCSSQSGHNTVSWYQQALGQGPQFIFQYYREEENGRGNFPPRFSGLQFPNYSSELNVNALELDDSALYLCASSLGFRTETYEQYFGPGTRLTVT.

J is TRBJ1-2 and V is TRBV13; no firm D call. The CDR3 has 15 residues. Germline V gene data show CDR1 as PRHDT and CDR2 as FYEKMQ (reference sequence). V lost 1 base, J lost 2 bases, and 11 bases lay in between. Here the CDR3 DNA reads TGTGCCAGCAGCTTAGTACAGAAACGAAACTATGGCTACACCTTC. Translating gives CASSLVQKRNYGYTF. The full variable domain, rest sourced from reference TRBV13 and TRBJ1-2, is AAGVIQSPRHLIKEKRETATLKCYPIPRHDTVYWYQQGPGQDPQFLISFYEKMQSDKGSIPDRFSAQQFSDYHSELNMSSLELGDSALYFCASSLVQKRNYGYTFGSGTRLTVV.

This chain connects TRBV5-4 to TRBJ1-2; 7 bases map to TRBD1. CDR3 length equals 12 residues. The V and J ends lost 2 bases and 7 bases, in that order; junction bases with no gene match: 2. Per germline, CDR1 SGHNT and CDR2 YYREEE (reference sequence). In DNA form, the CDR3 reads TGTGCCAGCAGCTTAACAGGGGCTGGCTACACCTTC. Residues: CASSLTGAGYTF.

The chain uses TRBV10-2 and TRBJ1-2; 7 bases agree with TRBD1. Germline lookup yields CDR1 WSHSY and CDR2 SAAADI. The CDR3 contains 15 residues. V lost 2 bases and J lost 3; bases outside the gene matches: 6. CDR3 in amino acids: CASSEPLTGYYGYTF. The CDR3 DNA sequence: TGCGCCAGCAGTGAGCCCCTGACAGGGTACTATGGCTACACCTTC.

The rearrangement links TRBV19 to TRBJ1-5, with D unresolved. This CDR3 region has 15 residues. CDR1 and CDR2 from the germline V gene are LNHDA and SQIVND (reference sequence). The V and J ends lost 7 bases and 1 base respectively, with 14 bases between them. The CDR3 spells CASIPEPRSNQPQHF. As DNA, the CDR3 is TGTGCCAGTATCCCGGAGCCTAGGAGCAATCAGCCCCAGCATTTT.

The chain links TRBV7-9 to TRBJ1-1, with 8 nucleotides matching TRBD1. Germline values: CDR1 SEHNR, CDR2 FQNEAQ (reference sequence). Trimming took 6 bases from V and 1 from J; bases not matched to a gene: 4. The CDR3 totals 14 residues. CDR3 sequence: CASRPGTGNTEAFF. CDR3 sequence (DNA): TGTGCCAGCAGACCAGGGACAGGGAACACTGAAGCTTTCTTT.